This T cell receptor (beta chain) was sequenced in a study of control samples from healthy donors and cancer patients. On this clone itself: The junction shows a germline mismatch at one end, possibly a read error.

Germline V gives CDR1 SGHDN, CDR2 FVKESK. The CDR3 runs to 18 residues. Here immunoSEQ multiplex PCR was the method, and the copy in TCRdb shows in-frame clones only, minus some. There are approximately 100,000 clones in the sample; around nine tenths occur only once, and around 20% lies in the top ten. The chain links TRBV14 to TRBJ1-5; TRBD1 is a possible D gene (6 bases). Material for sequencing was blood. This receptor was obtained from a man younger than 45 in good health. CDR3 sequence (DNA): TGTGCCAGCAGACAAGATAAGGCAGGGAAGGGGGTCAATCAGCCCCAGCATTTT. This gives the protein CASRQDKAGKGVNQPQHF.